Listed below are T cell receptor beta chains from one sample, sequenced in a study of control samples from healthy donors and cancer patients. Here immunoSEQ multiplex PCR was the method, and the copy in TCRdb shows in-frame clones only, minus some. The table records a few hundred thousand clones, about 93% of them present only once. The sequencing input was PBMCs. The receptor source for this set is a man aged 40-50 years with head and neck cancer. Both conserved end residues are part of each CDR3. D genes are given only for firm matches. Expanded clones get a size class; other rows say once, few or many, or leave the size out.

cdr3_aa	cdr3_nt	j_call	v_call	clone_size	d_call
CASSPGSGVLDTEAFF	TGTGCCAGCTCACCAGGCTCGGGTGTCTTGGACACTGAAGCTTTCTTT	TRBJ1-1	TRBV18	.	.
CAWSVKAPGNTIYF	TGTGCCTGGAGTGTAAAGGCCCCTGGGAACACCATATATTTT	TRBJ1-3	TRBV30	.	.
CASRGTGGFGANVLTF	TGTGCCAGCAGGGGGACAGGGGGGTTTGGGGCCAACGTCCTGACTTTC	TRBJ2-6	TRBV28	.	TRBD1
CAWSVPPSAQYF	TGTGCCTGGAGTGTCCCCCCCAGCGCGCAGTACTTC	TRBJ2-7	TRBV30	.	.
CATRSDVYTGELFF	TGTGCCACCAGGTCGGATGTTTACACCGGGGAGCTGTTTTTT	TRBJ2-2	TRBV24-1	.	.
CASSLTGRGAGANVLTF	TGTGCCAGCAGCTTAACAGGGAGGGGTGCTGGGGCCAACGTCCTGACTTTC	TRBJ2-6	TRBV7-2	.	.
CASSWSANTEAFF	TGTGCCAGCAGTTGGTCAGCGAACACTGAAGCTTTCTTT	TRBJ1-1	TRBV27	.	.
CATLRDFPPGELFF	TGTGCCACCCTCCGGGACTTCCCGCCAGGGGAGCTGTTTTTT	TRBJ2-2	TRBV2	.	.
CASSLPIQELFF	TGTGCCAGCAGTCTCCCAATCCAGGAGCTGTTTTTT	TRBJ2-2	TRBV28	.	.
CASSQQGDTEAFF	TGTGCCAGCAGTCAACAGGGGGACACTGAAGCTTTCTTT	TRBJ1-1	TRBV28	once	TRBD1
CAISETISGLPVNNEQFF	TGTGCCATCAGTGAAACTATTAGCGGGCTGCCTGTGAACAATGAGCAGTTCTTC	TRBJ2-1	TRBV10-3	.	TRBD2
CASSFDGQGSSPLHF	TGTGCCAGCAGTTTTGATGGACAGGGGTCTTCACCCCTCCACTTT	TRBJ1-6	TRBV28	once	TRBD1
CASSILSGASGQPQHF	TGTGCCAGTAGTATATTATCAGGGGCCTCCGGTCAGCCCCAGCATTTT	TRBJ1-5	TRBV19	.	.
CASSLEGSSTEAFF	TGTGCCAGCAGCTTGGAAGGGTCCAGCACTGAAGCTTTCTTT	TRBJ1-1	TRBV11-3	.	.
CASSSGVEASSYNEQFF	TGCGCCAGCAGCTCGGGAGTGGAAGCGTCTTCCTACAATGAGCAGTTCTTC	TRBJ2-1	TRBV5-1	.	.
CASSQPLRGGYSPLHF	TGCGCCAGCAGCCAGCCGTTAAGGGGTGGGTATTCACCCCTCCACTTT	TRBJ1-6	TRBV4-1	few	.
CASSLAGGVLSYNEQFF	TGTGCCAGCAGCTTAGCGGGAGGGGTCTTATCCTACAATGAGCAGTTCTTC	TRBJ2-1	TRBV7-2	.	TRBD2
CASSLYAVGGSSVDTQYF	TGTGCCAGCAGCTTATACGCCGTGGGAGGGAGTTCAGTGGATACGCAGTATTTT	TRBJ2-3	TRBV7-2	.	TRBD2
CASSQDSRIYGYTF	TGCGCCAGCAGCCAAGATTCGAGGATCTATGGCTACACCTTC	TRBJ1-2	TRBV4-3	.	.
CASSRLAGGKETQYF	TGTGCCAGCAGCCGACTAGCGGGGGGGAAAGAGACCCAGTACTTC	TRBJ2-5	TRBV5-4	.	TRBD2
CASSVAFWGSTDTQYF	TGTGCCAGCAGCGTAGCTTTTTGGGGGAGCACAGATACGCAGTATTTT	TRBJ2-3	TRBV9	.	.
CASSKEVGGGRGEQFF	TGTGCCAGCAGCAAGGAGGTAGGGGGAGGACGCGGCGAGCAGTTCTTC	TRBJ2-1	TRBV21-1	.	.